This T cell receptor (beta chain) was captured by sequencing in a study of long-term antiretroviral therapy in people with HIV. Notes on the study in general: Relative to transplant donor controls, diversity remained lower despite increasing after ART. Repertoire dominance by clones expanded before ART was seen at all time points.

Survey-level resolution applied to immunoSEQ assay v3.0. Sequencing targeted roughly 35,000-50,000 T-cell genomes per sample. The data were produced by immunoSEQ multiplex PCR, yet TCRdb's version contains in-frame clones alone and is incomplete. The data contain over 30,000 clones, about 97% of them singletons. CDR3 length: 17 amino acids. Deletions cut 1 base from V and 4 bases from J, with 16 bases between. CDR1 is MNHEY, CDR2 SMNVEV, per germline (reference sequence). A word on this clone: Its antigen is still unknown.

Ahead of DNA extraction, samples held about 0.95-11 million cryopreserved PBMC each. Sample: unsorted PBMCs, taken 7.6 years after starting antiretroviral therapy. This chain connects TRBV27 to TRBJ2-2, with a weak D call TRBD2 (6 bases). The sequence was obtained from a man aged 30 to 39 with HIV. CDR3 nucleotides: TGTGCCAGCAGTTTATGGTCGGGTAGCGGCATCACCGGGGAGCTGTTTTTT. Encoded protein: CASSLWSGSGITGELFF.